What follows describes a single T cell receptor beta chain. This entry comes from a study of technical replicates of blood from a few donors. V lost 2 bases to trimming and J lost 5 bases, with 9 bases between them. The CDR3 is made up of 12 amino acids. CDR1 and CDR2 from the germline V gene are GTSNPN and SVGIG (reference sequence). Measured with immunoSEQ multiplex PCR; TCRdb has only the in-frame clones, and not every one. The profile covers tens of thousands of clones, with 93% appearing a single time and about 0.23% taken by the ten largest. This clonotype was sampled from a human donor in good health. The chain recombines TRBV30 with TRBJ2-5; D is possibly TRBD1 (6 bases). Sequencing was done on a sample of T cells isolated from PBMCs. CDR3 in amino acids: CAWSFGQETQYF. Written as DNA, the CDR3 is TGTGCCTGGAGTTTTGGACAGGAGACCCAGTACTTC.